This TCR beta chain was captured by sequencing in a study of cytomegalovirus exposure and HLA in healthy donors. This CDR3 has 17 residues. The V segment lost 0 bases and the J segment 12 bases; nucleotides outside the gene matches: 9. The germline V gene encodes CDR1 SGHTA and CDR2 FQGTGA. TCRdb keeps only in-frame clones here, not all; method: immunoSEQ multiplex PCR. The profile shows around 60,000 clones, 90% to 96% of them singletons. Sequencing was done on a sample of PBMCs. The TCR sequence derives from a woman under 30 in good health and CMV-seronegative. This chain links TRBV7-3 with TRBJ2-1, with 15 positions matching TRBD2. DNA of the CDR3: TGTGCCAGCAGCTTAACCCGGACTAGCGGGAGGGTGGTTGGGCAGTTCTTC. It specifies CASSLTRTSGRVVGQFF. The full variable domain, its missing parts supplied by reference TRBV7-3 and TRBJ2-1, is GAGVSQTPSNKVTEKGKYVELRCDPISGHTALYWYRQSLGQGPEFLIYFQGTGAADDSGLPNDRFFAVRPEGSVSTLKIQRTERGDSAVYLCASSLTRTSGRVVGQFFGPGTRLTVL.